This TCR beta chain was observed in a study of cytomegalovirus exposure and HLA in healthy donors. Study-level points and caveats: Sequencing depth roughly uniform across donors was assumed in presence/absence analyses. Available immune exposure information was restricted to CMV serostatus only.

This CDR3 spans 13 amino acids. The germline V and J ends were trimmed by 2 bases and 2 bases, with 6 bases remaining between them. From germline, CDR1 is WNHNN and CDR2 SYGVQD (reference sequence). On this clone itself: Its specificity is not known.

The PCR made use of 60 Vbeta and 13 Jbeta primers. Profiled with immunoSEQ multiplex PCR; TCRdb holds only in-frame clones, not every one. The top ten clones hold around 4.1% of a sample with 160,000 or so clones, 83% of them seen once. The V and J genes are TRBV10-1 and TRBJ1-1; D gene ambiguous. The TCR was taken from a man in his fifties or sixties in good health and CMV-seropositive. The sequenced material came from PBMCs. CDR3 loop: CASSEKLNTEAFF. The CDR3 region has the DNA TGCGCCAGCAGTGAGAAGCTAAACACTGAAGCTTTCTTT.